The text below deals with one T cell receptor beta chain. What it recognizes is unknown. The CDR3 is 17 amino acids. V shed 1 base and J 1 base; nucleotides not matched to a gene: 9. Germline CDR1 and CDR2: KGHSH and LQKENI. The record originates from a study of T-cell memory formation after mild COVID-19. General study points: The main location of contracting CD4+ clones was CM and EM, and that of contracting CD8+ clones was EMRA. Pre-infection memory harbored some responding clones, suggesting cross-reactive memory joined.

The TCR alpha and TCR beta cDNA libraries, bearing sample barcodes and UMIs, were generated by 5'RACE using constant-segment primers. TCRdb analysed the 5' RACE reads with MiXCR anew, one entry per CDR3 protein. Altogether 380,000 or so distinct CDR3 sequences are present, approximately 13% being singletons, with the ten largest covering about a fifth. The rearrangement links TRBV18 to TRBJ2-5, with 7 bases that match TRBD2. The origin of this receptor is a man between 18 and 35 years old who had mild COVID-19 (a few samples of this study predate the infection). Cell type and time point are not known. Sequenced material: PBMCs or a T cell subset sorted from them (not recorded which). CDR3 sequence reads: CASSPRRSGAPQETQYF. Written as DNA, the CDR3 is TGTGCCAGCTCACCACGTAGGAGCGGGGCACCCCAAGAGACCCAGTACTTC. The complete variable domain, with remaining parts taken from reference TRBV18 and TRBJ2-5, reads NAGVMQNPRHLVRRRGQEARLRCSPMKGHSHVYWYRQLPEEGLKFMVYLQKENIIDESGMPKERFSAEFPKEGPSILRIQQVVRGDSAAYFCASSPRRSGAPQETQYFGPGTRLLVL.